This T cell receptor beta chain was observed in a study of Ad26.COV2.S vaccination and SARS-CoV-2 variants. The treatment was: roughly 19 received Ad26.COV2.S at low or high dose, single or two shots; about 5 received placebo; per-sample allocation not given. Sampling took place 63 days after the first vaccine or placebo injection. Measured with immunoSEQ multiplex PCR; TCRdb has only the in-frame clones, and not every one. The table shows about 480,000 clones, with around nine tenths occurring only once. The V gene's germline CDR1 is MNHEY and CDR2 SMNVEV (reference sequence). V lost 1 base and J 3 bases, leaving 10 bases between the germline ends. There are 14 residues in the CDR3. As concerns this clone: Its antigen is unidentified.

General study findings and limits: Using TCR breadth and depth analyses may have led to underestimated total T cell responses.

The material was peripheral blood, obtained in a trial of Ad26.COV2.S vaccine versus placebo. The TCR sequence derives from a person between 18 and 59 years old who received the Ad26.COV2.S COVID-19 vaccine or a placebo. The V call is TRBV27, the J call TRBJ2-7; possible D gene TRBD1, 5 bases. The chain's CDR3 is CASSLLGVGYEQYF. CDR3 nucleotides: TGTGCCAGCAGTTTATTAGGGGTCGGCTACGAGCAGTACTTC.